The clone carrying this TCR beta chain was found many times. The data are from a study of T cells in Graves' hyperthyroidism and ophthalmopathy. The CDR3 extends over 14 amino acids. V lost 3 bases and J lost 4, with 9 bases in between. Germline V gene data show CDR1 as LNHNV and CDR2 as YYDKDF (reference sequence). What was amplified from RNA transcripts were TCR beta CDR3 regions. With the HTBI primer set, the TCR CDR3 went through a first round of RT-PCR. TCRdb reanalysed the multiplex PCR reads using MiXCR and keeps one entry per CDR3 protein. The table records 300,000 to 450,000 distinct CDR3 sequences, roughly 14% of them present only once.

The receptor was isolated from a woman aged 30 to 39 with Graves' ophthalmopathy. V and J are TRBV15 and TRBJ2-2; possibly TRBD1 for D (5 bases). Specimen: blood. Written as DNA, the CDR3 is TGTGCCACCAGCAGTCGACAGACCACCGGGGAGCTGTTTTTT. Protein sequence: CATSSRQTTGELFF. The complete variable domain, with remaining parts taken from reference TRBV15 and TRBJ2-2, reads DAMVIQNPRYQVTQFGKPVTLSCSQTLNHNVMYWYQQKSSQAPKLLFHYYDKDFNNEADTPDNFQSRRPNTSFCFLDIRSPGLGDTAMYLCATSSRQTTGELFFGEGSRLTVL.